This T cell receptor (beta chain) is drawn from a study of blood T cells in healthy people across ages (dated by TCRdb to 2013 to 2016). Study-wide context: In model experiments, template switching captured roughly one uniquely barcoded TCR beta cDNA molecule for every two T cells. To track age-related changes in TCR beta repertoire diversity, the study relied on deep sequencing normalized with unique cDNA molecular identifiers. The donors were divided into four age groups: young (average 16 years), middle-aged (about 41), aged (about 62) and long-lived (nearly 85). To avoid experimental bias, donors of different ages were distributed randomly across sequencing lanes. Two additional independent replicas of 1 million unique cDNA reads from the same blood draw were analyzed for two donors (one aged 18 to 29 and one aged 80 or older). Study-level results and caveats: Observed TCR beta diversity per million T cells fell roughly linearly with age, and a significant reduction was already apparent by age approximately 41. Because donor CMV infection status was unknown, age-related changes in expanded clonotypes were potentially confounded. Compared with the aged group, the long-lived group had more naive CD4+ T cells, fewer expanded clones and increased TCR diversity, a pattern suggesting age selection. Because profiling used bulk unsorted PBMCs, naive and antigen-experienced compartments could not be compared conclusively. Estimates of total diversity from one million sequenced T cells were regarded as lower bounds and underestimates. There was a strong correlation between observed TCR beta diversity and the percentage of naive T cells measured by flow cytometry.

The library was generated by 5' RACE. Sequencing took place on an Illumina HiSeq 2500. A second roughly 6 to 12 cycle PCR used a sample-barcoded 5' primer and a J-beta primer mix. A template-switch 5' adaptor carrying 12 random nucleotides introduced a unique molecular identifier onto each TCR beta cDNA molecule. Each sample yielded at least 3 million CDR3-containing paired-end reads. First-strand cDNA synthesis was performed from all RNA using the Mint cDNA synthesis kit, with priming by a TRBC-specific oligonucleotide. Following uracil-DNA glycosylase treatment, a first 18-cycle PCR with universal primers M1SS and BC2_uni_R was performed on all cDNA. Concerning the study's data processing: Normalization of each sample was performed by random selection of 1 million high-quality reads, each carrying a distinct molecular identifier. Reads with shared molecular identifiers were discarded instead of being binned into consensus sequences. CDR3 identification, clonotype clustering and error correction used MiTCR with a Q25 quality threshold and the strictest error-elimination algorithm. A nonparametric unseen species model with Euler transformation was used to estimate a lower bound on total TCR beta diversity. TCRdb reran the public reads through fastp at Q25 and MiXCR, keeping productive beta chains. One record per CDR3 amino acid sequence lists the most common genes and DNA. The V and J calls and clone size are TCRdb's, not the authors'. The sample includes roughly 700,000 distinct CDR3 sequences, with roughly 49% observed a single time. The ten largest clones take up around 32% of the sample.

The CDR1 and CDR2 encoded by the germline V gene are SGHDT and YYEEEE. Its CDR3 holds 14 amino acids, cysteine through phenylalanine. The CDR3 DNA has 42 bases and is translated from base 1. Comments on this clonotype: Its cognate antigen has yet to be identified. Compared with germline, one end of the junction differs, possibly owing to a read error.

Donors were 30 to 45 systemically healthy Caucasian individuals from Russia aged 6 to 90 years. Each donor gave roughly 9 milliliters of peripheral blood, drawn into EDTA-treated Vacutainer tubes. Ficoll-Paque density-gradient centrifugation was used to isolate PBMCs, with at least 6 million obtained per sample. Trizol reagent was used to extract total RNA from the PBMCs, yielding at least 5.5 micrograms per sample. Naive CD45RAhigh/CD27high T cell percentages were measured by flow cytometry on a PBMC aliquot from every donor. The TCR sequence derives from a woman between 55 and 75 years old in good health. Sequencing was carried out using blood. Recombination linked TRBV5-6 to TRBJ2-5, with the D gene not confidently named. The DNA sequence is as follows: TGTGCCAGCAGCACCGGACGGGCCCAAGAGACCCGGTACTTC. Translated, this is CASSTGRAQETRYF.